This T cell receptor (beta chain) was obtained from a study of T-cell reconstitution after alpha-beta-depleted transplantation in children (dated by TCRdb to the mid-2010s). Study-wide context: Using TCR repertoire profiling, the study quantitatively followed how T-cell immune reconstitution unfolded in children after TCRalphabeta/CD19-depleted allogeneic hematopoietic cell transplantation. The investigation overall reported the following: Apparently early alphabetaT-cell count recovery about two months after transplant reportedly relied on only several hundred rapidly expanded clones derived from non-depleted graft cells. In some patients, high TCRbeta diversity at day 60 was attributed to recipient T cells and intrathymic progenitors that had survived conditioning. Over subsequent months, a decline in hyperexpanded clone frequencies was noted, and after one year, T-cell counts and TCRbeta diversity were mostly ascribed to newly produced T cells.

Library preparation used PCR. Instrument on record: Illumina HiSeq 2500. TCR libraries were prepared with molecular barcoding, using unique molecular identifiers to normalize TCRbeta repertoire quantification. TCRdb reanalyzed the raw reads on its own, using fastp at Q25 for trimming and MiXCR for clone calling, and kept in-frame beta chains. Rows are combined by CDR3 protein, so each entry shows the most common genes and DNA. This sample comprises about 600,000 distinct CDR3 sequences, roughly 23% of them detected only once. The biggest ten clones account for roughly an eighth of the sample. There are a few counts of this clonotype. It has no known antigen specificity. No base quality values were provided; no much bigger clone lies one nucleotide off. The intended sense of this specimen's treatment or condition label: allogeneic hematopoietic cell transplantation with graft depleted of TCRalphabeta T cells and CD19 B cells. The children who served as transplant recipients had been given grafts of TCRalphabeta/CD19-depleted allogeneic hematopoietic cells.

The TCR sequence derives from a boy under two years old who had a stem cell transplant for acute myeloid leukemia, so the T cells may come from the graft donor. This sample comprised PBMCs, mostly from graft donor cells, obtained 360 days after TCRalphabeta/CD19-depleted stem cell transplant.

This receptor carries the CDR3 CASSWPGLAGGPSSTDTQYF. The nucleotide sequence reads TGTGCCAGCAGCTGGCCGGGACTAGCGGGGGGGCCGTCTAGCACAGATACGCAGTATTTT. The rearrangement combines TRBV11-2 with TRBJ2-3; TRBD2 lines up with 16 middle nucleotides. CDR1 is given as SGHAT and CDR2 as FQNNGV, both from the germline V gene. Reading from cysteine to phenylalanine, the CDR3 counts 20 amino acids. Only CDR3 DNA is held: 60 bases, read in frame from base 1. V lost 4 bases and J lost 0 bases, and the count of bases not matched to a germline gene is 10.